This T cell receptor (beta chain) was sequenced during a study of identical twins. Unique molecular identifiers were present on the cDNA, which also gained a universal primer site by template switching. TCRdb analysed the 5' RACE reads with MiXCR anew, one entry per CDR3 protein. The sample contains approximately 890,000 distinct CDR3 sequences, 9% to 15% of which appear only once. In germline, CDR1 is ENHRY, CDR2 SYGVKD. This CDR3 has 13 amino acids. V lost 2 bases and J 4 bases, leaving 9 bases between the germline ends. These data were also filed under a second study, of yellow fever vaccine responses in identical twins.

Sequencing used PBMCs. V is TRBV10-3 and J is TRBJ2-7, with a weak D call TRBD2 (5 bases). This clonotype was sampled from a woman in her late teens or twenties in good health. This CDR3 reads CAISEGAVYEQYV. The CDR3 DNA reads TGTGCCATCAGTGAGGGAGCGGTATACGAGCAGTACGTC.